The 20 T cell receptor beta chains below all came from one sample that was sequenced in a study of cytomegalovirus exposure and HLA in healthy donors. 60 Vbeta and 13 Jbeta primers were used in PCR. TCRdb's table, derived via immunoSEQ multiplex PCR, lists solely in-frame clones and lacks some. The sample contains about 120,000 clones, 75% to 85% of which appear only once. The sequenced material came from PBMCs. These receptors came from a female donor in good health and CMV-seropositive.

The rearrangement links TRBV19 to TRBJ1-5, with TRBD1 identical over 9 bases. Germline-derived CDR1 and CDR2 are LNHDA and SQIVND (reference sequence). The CDR3 has 13 residues. The trim removed 6 bases at V and 6 bases at J, leaving 3 bases unmatched. CDR3 loop: CASRTGGSQPQHF. CDR3 nucleotide sequence: TGTGCCAGTAGAACAGGGGGCAGTCAGCCCCAGCATTTT. The variable domain in full, with the rest retrieved from reference TRBV19 and TRBJ1-5, is DGGITQSPKYLFRKEGQNVTLSCEQNLNHDAMYWYRQDPGQGLRLIYYSQIVNDFQKGDIAEGYSVSREKKESFPLTVTSAQKNPTAFYLCASRTGGSQPQHFGDGTRLSIL.

This chain uses TRBV7-9 with TRBJ1-3; 9 bases are shared with TRBD1. The trim removed 7 bases at V and 0 bases at J, leaving 10 bases unmatched. The CDR3 runs 17 residues. Germline V gene lookup returns CDR1 SEHNR and CDR2 FQNEAQ (reference sequence). This chain's CDR3 is CASTRGQGSLSGNTIYF. Written as DNA, the CDR3 is TGTGCCAGCACCCGAGGACAGGGGTCCCTCTCTGGAAACACCATATATTTT.

The rearrangement links TRBV28 to TRBJ2-3; D might be TRBD1 (6 bases). The CDR3 is made up of 15 amino acids. Trimming removed 3 bases from V and 3 bases from J, with 13 bases in between. CDR1 MDHEN and CDR2 SYDVKM come from the germline V gene. Here the CDR3 reads CASSFLGQGTDTQYF. The CDR3 bases are TGTGCCAGCAGTTTCCTCGGGCAGGGGACAGATACGCAGTATTTT.

The chain links TRBV2 to TRBJ1-4, with D uncertain. Per germline, CDR1 SNHLY and CDR2 FYNNEI. The V and J ends lost 10 bases and 7 bases respectively, with 16 bases between them. CDR3 length: 13 amino acids. The CDR3: CATTLRQAEKLFF. In DNA form, the CDR3 reads TGTGCCACCACACTTCGCCAGGCTGAAAAACTGTTTTTT.

J is TRBJ2-7 and V is TRBV19; 9 positions match TRBD1. The germline V gene has CDR1 LNHDA and CDR2 SQIVND (reference sequence). The trim removed 7 bases at V and 3 bases at J, leaving 13 bases unmatched. The length of the CDR3 is 16 residues. CDR3 region: CASTPSAVDRGYEQYF. The DNA of the CDR3 is TGTGCCAGTACTCCCTCGGCGGTGGACAGGGGCTACGAGCAGTACTTC.

V usage is TRBV18 and J usage is TRBJ1-2; TRBD1 is a possible D gene (6 bases). The germline V gene encodes CDR1 KGHSH and CDR2 LQKENI. The CDR3 has 14 amino acids. V lost 6 bases, J lost 6 bases, and 17 bases lay in between. CDR3 in DNA: TGTGCCAGCTCCCTGTTGACAGGTAGTGATGGCTACACCTTC. It translates to CASSLLTGSDGYTF. The whole variable domain, filled in from reference TRBV18 and TRBJ1-2, reads NAGVMQNPRHLVRRRGQEARLRCSPMKGHSHVYWYRQLPEEGLKFMVYLQKENIIDESGMPKERFSAEFPKEGPSILRIQQVVRGDSAAYFCASSLLTGSDGYTFGSGTRLTVV.

The CDR3 DNA is TGTGCCAGCAGTTCATCCAGGGGGTTAAATGAAAAACTGTTTTTT. It is translated as CASSSSRGLNEKLFF. The rearrangement links TRBV6-5 to TRBJ1-4; 7 bases map to TRBD1. This CDR3 region has 15 residues. The trim removed 4 bases at V and 5 bases at J, leaving 7 bases unmatched. CDR1 and CDR2 from the germline V gene are MNHEY and SVGAGI.

The gene calls are TRBV5-1 and TRBJ2-5; 14 bases fit TRBD2. This CDR3 region has 17 residues. Germline V gene data show CDR1 as SGHRS and CDR2 as YFSETQ. With V trimmed by 0 bases and J by 2 bases, 3 bases remained unmatched. Written as DNA, the CDR3 is TGCGCCAGCAGCTTGGCCGGGACTAGCGGGGGTCAAGAGACCCAGTACTTC. Translating gives CASSLAGTSGGQETQYF.

This clone was counted only a few times. The rearrangement uses TRBV7-9 and TRBJ1-6; 10 nucleotides agree with TRBD1. The CDR3 is 14 residues long. The trim removed 5 bases at V and 9 bases at J, leaving 4 bases unmatched. CDR1 SEHNR and CDR2 FQNEAQ come from the germline V gene (reference sequence). The CDR3 sequence: CASSPGQGFSPLHF. CDR3 DNA: TGTGCCAGCAGCCCGGGACAGGGGTTTTCACCCCTCCACTTT.

CDR3 DNA sequence: TGTGCCAGCAGCCCACTAGACCGATACGAGCAGTACTTC. Protein sequence: CASSPLDRYEQYF. The V and J genes are TRBV14 and TRBJ2-7, with D tentatively TRBD2 (5 bases). CDR3 length: 13 amino acids. Between the trimmed V and J ends, which lost 4 bases and 4 bases, there was a span of 11 bases. Germline lookup yields CDR1 SGHDN and CDR2 FVKESK.

The chain couples TRBV18 to TRBJ2-1; D may be TRBD1 (5 bases). CDR1 is KGHSH, CDR2 LQKENI, per germline. V was pared by 6 bases and J by 1 base, with 16 bases between. This CDR3 has 16 residues. CDR3 in DNA: TGTGCCAGCTCGACTTTCTCAGACAGTTCCTACAATGAGCAGTTCTTC. Its protein product is CASSTFSDSSYNEQFF.

The V and J genes are TRBV6-4 and TRBJ2-1, with D perhaps TRBD2 (7 bases). This CDR3 is 15 amino acids long. CDR1 and CDR2 (germline): MRHNA, SNTAGT. V lost 2 bases and J lost 1, with 9 bases in between. The CDR3 loop reads CASSDAGASYNEQFF. Here the CDR3 DNA reads TGTGCCAGCAGTGACGCGGGGGCGTCCTACAATGAGCAGTTCTTC.

The rearrangement uses TRBV2 and TRBJ1-1; D remains unclear. The germline gives CDR1 SNHLY, CDR2 FYNNEI. This CDR3 spans 15 amino acids. V gave up 2 bases and J gave up 2 bases, with 12 bases separating them. CDR3 protein: CASSEMRLPNTEAFF. The CDR3 nucleotides are TGTGCCAGCAGTGAAATGAGGTTACCTAACACTGAAGCTTTCTTT.

This clone was detected a few times. The chain couples TRBV6-5 to TRBJ1-2; TRBD1 agrees at 7 bases. Germline V CDR1 and CDR2: MNHEY, SVGAGI. The CDR3 is made up of 15 amino acids. V shed 5 bases and J 4 bases; nucleotides not matched to a gene: 10. For the CDR3, the DNA is TGTGCCAGCAGTCCCCGGGACAGCGGAGTCTATGGCTACACCTTC. It specifies CASSPRDSGVYGYTF.

The CDR3 reads CAWSAQQGYGQPQHF. DNA of the CDR3: TGTGCCTGGAGTGCCCAACAGGGATACGGACAGCCCCAGCATTTT. This sequence joins TRBV30 and TRBJ1-5; D is perhaps TRBD1 (6 bases). In germline, CDR1 is GTSNPN, CDR2 SVGIG (reference sequence). The V end lost 1 base, the J end lost 7 bases, and 17 bases lay between the germline ends. The CDR3 is 15 residues long.

The V call is TRBV5-4, the J call TRBJ2-3; D perhaps matches TRBD2 (6 bases). Trimming shortened V by 0 bases and J by 0 bases, and 8 bases separated the two germline ends. CDR1 and CDR2 (germline): SGHNT, YYREEE (reference sequence). The CDR3 totals 15 residues. Here the CDR3 reads CASSLGRASTDTQYF. CDR3 in DNA: TGTGCCAGCAGCTTGGGGAGGGCTAGCACAGATACGCAGTATTTT.

V is TRBV18 and J is TRBJ2-5; weak D call: TRBD1 (6 bases). Looked up from germline, CDR1 is KGHSH and CDR2 is LQKENI. With 5 bases removed from V and 1 base from J, the gap between germline ends came to 11 bases. This CDR3 has 14 amino acids. The CDR3 protein is CASSTTGSQETQYF. CDR3 bases: TGTGCCAGCTCAACTACAGGGTCCCAAGAGACCCAGTACTTC. Complete variable domain (other parts from reference TRBV18 and TRBJ2-5): NAGVMQNPRHLVRRRGQEARLRCSPMKGHSHVYWYRQLPEEGLKFMVYLQKENIIDESGMPKERFSAEFPKEGPSILRIQQVVRGDSAAYFCASSTTGSQETQYFGPGTRLLVL.

This clone was seen only once. The rearrangement joins TRBV7-3 to TRBJ2-1; 8 bases match TRBD2. The CDR3 is 12 residues long. Trimming at V came to 4 bases and at J to 8 bases, leaving 1 base not matched to a gene. Germline V gene data show CDR1 as SGHTA and CDR2 as FQGTGA. The DNA for the CDR3 is TGTGCCAGCAGCTCGGGACTAGATGAGCAGTTCTTC. Its translation is CASSSGLDEQFF.

The chain couples TRBV28 to TRBJ1-4; perhaps TRBD1 as D (5 bases). Deletions cut 2 bases from V and 8 bases from J, with 12 bases between. The CDR3 is made up of 14 amino acids. Germline V lookup: CDR1 MDHEN, CDR2 SYDVKM. Written as DNA, the CDR3 is TGTGCCAGCAGTTTAGCTCAGCCAGGGGAAAAACTGTTTTTT. This translates into CASSLAQPGEKLFF. The whole variable domain, filled in from reference TRBV28 and TRBJ1-4, reads DVKVTQSSRYLVKRTGEKVFLECVQDMDHENMFWYRQDPGLGLRLIYFSYDVKMKEKGDIPEGYSVSREKKERFSLILESASTNQTSMYLCASSLAQPGEKLFFGSGTQLSVL.

This chain connects TRBV5-4 to TRBJ1-2; 7 nucleotides align to TRBD1. The CDR3 sequence is 14 residues long. The J segment lost 8 bases and the V segment lost 5 bases, leaving 12 bases of the junction unmatched. CDR1 and CDR2 (germline): SGHNT, YYREEE (reference sequence). CDR3 DNA sequence: TGTGCCAGCAGGGGGCAGGGGGAATTTCCGGGCTACACCTTC. Amino acids: CASRGQGEFPGYTF.